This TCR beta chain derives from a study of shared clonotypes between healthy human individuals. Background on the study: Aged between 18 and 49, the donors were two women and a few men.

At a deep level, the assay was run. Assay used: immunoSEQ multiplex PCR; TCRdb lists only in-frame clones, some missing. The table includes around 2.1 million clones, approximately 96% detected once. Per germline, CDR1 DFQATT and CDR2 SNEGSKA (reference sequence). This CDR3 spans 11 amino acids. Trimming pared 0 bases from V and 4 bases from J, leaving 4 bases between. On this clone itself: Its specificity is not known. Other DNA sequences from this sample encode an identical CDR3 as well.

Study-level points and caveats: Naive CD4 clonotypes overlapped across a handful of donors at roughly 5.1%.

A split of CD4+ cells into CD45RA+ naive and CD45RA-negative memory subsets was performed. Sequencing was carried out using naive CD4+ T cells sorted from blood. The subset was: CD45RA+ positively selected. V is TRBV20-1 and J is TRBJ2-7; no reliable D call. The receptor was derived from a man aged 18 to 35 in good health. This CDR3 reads CSARETYEQYF. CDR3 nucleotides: TGCAGTGCTAGAGAAACGTACGAGCAGTACTTC.